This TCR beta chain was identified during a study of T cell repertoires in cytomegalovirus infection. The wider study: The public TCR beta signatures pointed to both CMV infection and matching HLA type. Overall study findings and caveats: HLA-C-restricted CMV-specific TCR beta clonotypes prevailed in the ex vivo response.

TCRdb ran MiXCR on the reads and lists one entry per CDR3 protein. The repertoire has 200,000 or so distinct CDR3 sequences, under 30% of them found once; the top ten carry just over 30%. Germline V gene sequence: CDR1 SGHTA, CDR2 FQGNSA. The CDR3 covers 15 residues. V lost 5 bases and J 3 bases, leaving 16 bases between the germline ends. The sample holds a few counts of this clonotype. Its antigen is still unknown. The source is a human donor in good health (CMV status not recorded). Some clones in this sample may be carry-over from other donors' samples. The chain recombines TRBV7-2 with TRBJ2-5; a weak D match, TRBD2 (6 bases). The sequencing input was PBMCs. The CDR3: CASSRLRGAKETQYF. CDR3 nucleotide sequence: TGTGCCAGCAGCCGTTTGCGGGGCGCCAAAGAGACCCAGTACTTC.